This T cell receptor (beta chain) was captured in a study of PD-1 blockade in classical Hodgkin lymphoma. Study-level background: The study gave patients nivolumab 3 mg/kg intravenously every 2 weeks.

Data came from immunoSEQ multiplex PCR; TCRdb stores just in-frame clones and leaves some out. The data show some 84,000 clones, 80% to 95% seen once. No patient escaped relapse after autologous stem cell transplantation, and brentuximab vedotin exposure varied. Trimming stripped 1 base from V and 4 bases from J, with 19 bases between. Germline values: CDR1 MGHRA, CDR2 YSYEKL. This CDR3 comprises 17 residues. Findings and caveats of the study: Exclusion was the outcome for patients who began nivolumab under 1 year after ASCT. Relapsed/refractory patients reportedly had lower baseline diversity than newly diagnosed patients. Baseline diversity in complete responders resembled that of newly diagnosed patients.

In regard to this clone: Its antigen is not identified.

This sequence originates from a human donor with classical Hodgkin lymphoma. Sequencing was performed on peripheral blood mononuclear cells (PBMCs), taken before the second cycle of nivolumab. The chain has TRBV4-1 and TRBJ2-5; TRBD2 is a possible D gene (6 bases). Here the CDR3 DNA reads TGCGCCAGCAGCCAAGCCTCGGGACTTACCTTAGGAGAGACCCAGTACTTC. This gives the protein CASSQASGLTLGETQYF.